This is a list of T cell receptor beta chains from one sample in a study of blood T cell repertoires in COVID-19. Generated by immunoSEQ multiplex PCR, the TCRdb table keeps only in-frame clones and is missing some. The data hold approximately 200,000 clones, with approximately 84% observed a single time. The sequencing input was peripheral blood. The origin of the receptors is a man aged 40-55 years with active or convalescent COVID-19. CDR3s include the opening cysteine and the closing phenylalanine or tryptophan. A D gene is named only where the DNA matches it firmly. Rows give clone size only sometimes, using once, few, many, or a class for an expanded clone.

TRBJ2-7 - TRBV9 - CASSVLGVTDEQYF TGTGCCAGCAGCGTACTAGGCGTAACCGACGAGCAGTACTTC
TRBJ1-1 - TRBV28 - CASRRQFPEAFF TGTGCCAGCAGAAGACAATTCCCTGAAGCTTTCTTT
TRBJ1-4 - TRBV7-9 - CASTPGGRNEKLFF TGTGCCAGCACCCCTGGGGGCCGTAATGAAAAACTGTTTTTT
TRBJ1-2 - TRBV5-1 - CASSSEGEIYGYTF TGCGCCAGCAGCTCCGAGGGGGAGATATATGGCTACACCTTC
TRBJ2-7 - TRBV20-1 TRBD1 CSASRPVDRSYEQYF TGCAGTGCTAGTCGACCGGTGGACAGGAGCTACGAGCAGTACTTC
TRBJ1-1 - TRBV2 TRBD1 CASSFFLTGETEAFF TGTGCCAGCAGTTTTTTCTTGACAGGGGAGACTGAAGCTTTCTTT
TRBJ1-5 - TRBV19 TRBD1 CASLNLGQHQPQHF TGTGCCAGTCTCAATCTGGGACAGCATCAGCCCCAGCATTTT
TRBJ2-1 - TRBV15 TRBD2 CATSSGLAGMDEQFF TGTGCCACCAGCAGCGGACTAGCGGGGATGGATGAGCAGTTCTTC
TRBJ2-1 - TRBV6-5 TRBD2 CASSSTGTSGREQFF TGTGCCAGCAGTTCAACCGGGACTAGCGGCCGCGAGCAGTTCTTC
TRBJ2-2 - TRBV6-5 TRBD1 CASTAQGAAGELFF TGTGCCAGCACGGCACAGGGGGCGGCCGGGGAGCTGTTTTTT
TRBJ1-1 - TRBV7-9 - CASSLVQGRGTFSNTEAFF TGTGCCAGCAGCTTAGTTCAGGGAAGGGGTACTTTCTCGAACACTGAAGCTTTCTTT
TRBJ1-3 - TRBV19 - CASSIGGSGNTIYF TGTGCCAGTAGTATAGGCGGCAGTGGAAACACCATATATTTT
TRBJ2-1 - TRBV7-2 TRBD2 CASSDSSTGTSRRKQFF TGTGCCAGCAGCGACAGCTCCACCGGGACTAGCAGGCGGAAGCAGTTCTTC
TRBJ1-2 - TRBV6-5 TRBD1 CASSSPTGVAGGYTF TGTGCCAGCAGTTCCCCGACAGGGGTCGCGGGAGGCTACACCTTC
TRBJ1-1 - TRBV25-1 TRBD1 CASSSDRGFNTEAFF TGTGCCAGCAGCTCGGACAGGGGGTTTAACACTGAAGCTTTCTTT
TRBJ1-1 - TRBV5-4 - CASSLAGVPNTEAFF TGTGCCAGCAGCCTAGCGGGGGTACCGAACACTGAAGCTTTCTTT
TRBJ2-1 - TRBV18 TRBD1 CASSPPLQGADEQFF TGTGCCAGCTCACCACCGTTACAGGGGGCCGATGAGCAGTTCTTC
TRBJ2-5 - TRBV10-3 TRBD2 CAISEASGGAGETQYF TGTGCCATCAGCGAAGCTAGCGGGGGGGCCGGTGAGACCCAGTACTTC
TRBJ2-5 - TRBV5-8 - CASDHTVRGETQYF TGTGCCAGCGATCACACGGTTAGGGGGGAGACCCAGTACTTC
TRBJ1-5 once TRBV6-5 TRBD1 CASSRQGSNQPQHF TGTGCCAGCAGCCGACAGGGGAGCAATCAGCCCCAGCATTTT
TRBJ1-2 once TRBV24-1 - CATSDTPGNYGYTF TGTGCCACCAGTGATACCCCGGGAAACTATGGCTACACCTTC
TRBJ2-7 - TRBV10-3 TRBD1 CAISADRGPYEQYF TGTGCCATCAGTGCTGACAGGGGGCCCTACGAGCAGTACTTC
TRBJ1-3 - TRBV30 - CAWIRGIGNTIYF TGTGCCTGGATAAGGGGAATTGGAAACACCATATATTTT
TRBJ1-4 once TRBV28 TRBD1 CASSGRQGEKLFF TGTGCCAGCAGTGGCCGACAGGGGGAAAAACTGTTTTTT
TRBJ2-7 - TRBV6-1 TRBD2 CASSELAGSSYEQYF TGTGCCAGCAGTGAACTAGCGGGGAGCTCCTACGAGCAGTACTTC
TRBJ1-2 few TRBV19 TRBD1 CASTTDPRQGAYGYTF TGTGCCAGTACCACTGACCCCCGGCAGGGGGCTTATGGCTACACCTTC
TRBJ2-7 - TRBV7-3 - CASSFLGGPAYEQYF TGTGCCAGCAGCTTCCTGGGGGGGCCGGCCTACGAGCAGTACTTC
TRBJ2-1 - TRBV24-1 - CATSARGSYNEQFF TGTGCCACCAGTGCCCGAGGCTCCTACAATGAGCAGTTCTTC
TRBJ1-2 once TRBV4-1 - CASSQGIGSGDGYTF TGCGCCAGCAGCCAAGGAATAGGGAGTGGGGATGGCTACACCTTC
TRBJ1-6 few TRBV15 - CATSREAVKVPPLHF TGTGCCACCAGCAGAGAGGCGGTCAAAGTTCCACCCCTCCACTTT
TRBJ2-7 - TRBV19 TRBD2 CASSIAAGGPYEQYF TGTGCCAGTAGTATAGCAGCGGGAGGGCCCTACGAGCAGTACTTC
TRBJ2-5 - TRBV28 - CASSLFVLSETQYF TGTGCCAGCAGTTTATTCGTACTTTCAGAGACCCAGTACTTC
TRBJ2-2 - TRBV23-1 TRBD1 CASSRFAWDRGLCGELFF TGCGCCAGCAGCCGTTTTGCTTGGGACAGGGGTTTGTGCGGGGAGCTGTTTTTT
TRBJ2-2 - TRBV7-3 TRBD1 CASSFRQGVSGELFF TGTGCCAGCAGCTTTCGACAGGGGGTGAGCGGGGAGCTGTTTTTT
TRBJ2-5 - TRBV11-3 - CASSAGPEYQETQYF TGTGCCAGCAGCGCGGGACCCGAATACCAAGAGACCCAGTACTTC
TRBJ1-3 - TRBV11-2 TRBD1 CASSLTGGSGNTIYF TGTGCCAGCAGCTTGACAGGGGGCTCTGGAAACACCATATATTTT
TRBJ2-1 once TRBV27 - CASSHGGANPYNEQFF TGTGCCAGCAGCCACGGAGGGGCTAATCCCTACAATGAGCAGTTCTTC
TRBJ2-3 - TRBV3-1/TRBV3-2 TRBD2 CASSQTSGSPDTQYF TGTGCCAGCAGCCAAACTAGCGGGAGCCCAGATACGCAGTATTTT
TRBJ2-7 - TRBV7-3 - CASSLEAPYEQYF TGTGCCAGCAGCTTAGAGGCTCCCTACGAGCAGTACTTC
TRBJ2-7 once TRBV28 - CASSLWGVSSYEQYF TGTGCCAGCAGTTTGTGGGGCGTTAGCTCCTACGAGCAGTACTTC
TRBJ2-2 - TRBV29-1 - CSVDPLTGELFF TGCAGCGTTGATCCCCTCACCGGGGAGCTGTTTTTT
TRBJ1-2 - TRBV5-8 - CASSRGSGVGYTF TGTGCCAGCAGCCGAGGTTCCGGGGTTGGCTACACCTTC
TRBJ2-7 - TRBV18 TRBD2 CASSPSLAGEFYEQYF TGTGCCAGCTCACCCAGTCTAGCGGGAGAGTTCTACGAGCAGTACTTC
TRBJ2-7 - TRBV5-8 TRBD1 CASSLGQGVSYEQYF TGTGCCAGCAGCTTGGGACAGGGAGTCTCCTACGAGCAGTACTTC
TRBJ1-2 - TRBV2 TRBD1 CATSSGRAGGLVDYGYTF TGTGCCACGTCGAGCGGAAGGGCAGGGGGCCTGGTGGACTATGGCTACACCTTC
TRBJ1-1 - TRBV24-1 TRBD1 CATSDLWHRGMNTEAFF TGTGCCACCAGTGATTTGTGGCACAGGGGGATGAACACTGAAGCTTTCTTT